This is a list of T cell receptor beta chains from one sample in a study of blood T cell repertoires in COVID-19. Sequencing was performed with immunoSEQ multiplex PCR; in TCRdb, only in-frame clones are kept and a portion is missing. The sample yields roughly 140,000 clones, about 85% seen once. Material: PBMCs or T cells enriched from blood (not recorded which). These receptor sequences come from a woman between 40 and 50 years old who had recovered from COVID-19. CDR3s include the opening cysteine and the closing phenylalanine or tryptophan. The order of the fields is D gene, clone size, J gene, V gene, CDR3 protein, CDR3 DNA. The D gene is left open where the match is weak. The listing skips clone size in some rows; elsewhere it reads once, few, many or a size class.

>TRBD2|.|TRBJ2-3|TRBV11-2
CASSLPSGAGTDTQYF
TGTGCCAGCAGCTTACCTAGCGGGGCGGGCACAGATACGCAGTATTTT
>.|.|TRBJ2-3|TRBV2
CASNTPRQKSTDTQYF
TGTGCCAGCAACACCCCGAGACAGAAAAGCACAGATACGCAGTATTTT
>TRBD1|.|TRBJ1-2|TRBV6-6
CASSYSGTGSNGYTF
TGTGCCAGCAGTTACTCGGGGACAGGGTCTAATGGCTACACCTTC
>.|few|TRBJ2-1|TRBV7-9
CASSRPEGQFF
TGTGCCAGCAGCCGCCCGGAGGGGCAGTTCTTC
>TRBD1|.|TRBJ1-2|TRBV9
CASSARENGQGASVYGYTF
TGTGCCAGCAGCGCTCGGGAAAATGGACAGGGGGCTTCAGTCTATGGCTACACCTTC
>.|.|TRBJ2-3|TRBV9
CASSGRRGDTQYF
TGTGCCAGCAGCGGGAGGCGGGGTGATACGCAGTATTTT
>TRBD2|.|TRBJ2-3|TRBV4-1
CASSQGSASGRTSTDTQYF
TGCGCCAGCAGCCAAGGATCGGCTAGCGGGAGGACTAGCACAGATACGCAGTATTTT
>.|.|TRBJ2-7|TRBV7-9
CASSYGVSSYEQYF
TGTGCCAGCAGCTACGGGGTAAGCTCCTACGAGCAGTACTTC
>TRBD2|once|TRBJ2-1|TRBV2
CASSEAGGPDNEQFF
TGTGCCAGCAGTGAAGCGGGAGGGCCTGATAATGAGCAGTTCTTC
>TRBD2|.|TRBJ2-1|TRBV6-5
CASASGRDEQFF
TGTGCCAGCGCTAGCGGGAGGGATGAGCAGTTCTTC
>.|.|TRBJ1-4|TRBV5-1
CASSLDRDGEKLFF
TGCGCCAGCAGCTTGGACAGGGACGGTGAAAAACTGTTTTTT
>TRBD2|.|TRBJ2-1|TRBV15
CATSRDRASGAYQQFF
TGTGCCACCAGCAGAGATAGGGCTAGCGGGGCGTACCAGCAGTTCTTC
>.|once|TRBJ1-1|TRBV7-9
CASSSPSNTEAFF
TGTGCCAGCAGCTCTCCTTCGAACACTGAAGCTTTCTTT
>.|once|TRBJ1-1|TRBV7-9
CASSLTGQNTEAFF
TGTGCCAGCAGCTTAACAGGTCAGAACACTGAAGCTTTCTTT
>.|.|TRBJ2-2|TRBV7-9
CASSLRQNTGELFF
TGTGCCAGCAGCTTAAGACAGAACACCGGGGAGCTGTTTTTT
>TRBD2|once|TRBJ2-3|TRBV9
CASSEPGLAGGPDTQYF
TGTGCCAGCAGCGAGCCGGGACTAGCGGGAGGGCCTGATACGCAGTATTTT